This T cell receptor (beta chain) emerged from a study of OX40 agonist ivuxolimab in advanced cancers. Regarding the complete study: Ivuxolimab was a fully human IgG2 agonistic monoclonal antibody targeting the costimulatory receptor OX40 (CD134). Intravenous ivuxolimab was administered to patients every 2 weeks at six dose levels: 0.01, 0.1, 0.3, 1.5, 3 and 10 mg/kg. Of the approximately 54 dose-escalation patients, hepatocellular carcinoma was present in 19, melanoma in roughly 15, renal cell carcinoma in 9 and head and neck cancer in 9. The purpose of peripheral TCRbeta sequencing was to test whether ivuxolimab changed TCR sequence diversity and led to clonal T-cell expansion. Partial responses occurred in three dose-escalation patients, of whom one had hepatocellular carcinoma and two had cutaneous melanoma. Patients were allowed to have had prior anti-PD-1, anti-PD-L1 or anti-CTLA-4 therapy, and approximately 40% of the dose-escalation patients had been treated with checkpoint inhibitors. The dose-escalation cohort was around 84% male with a mean age of about 54 years, ranging from about 23 to 85. The paper covers the monotherapy dose-escalation part of the phase I ivuxolimab trial, which included N ≈ 50 patients. The full study reports these points: On average, CD8+ T cells showed more expanded clones than CD4+ T cells after ivuxolimab. Partial responders in the 0.1-3.0 mg/kg groups had among the lowest normalized peripheral clonal expansion, especially among CD8+ T cells. The antigen specificity of the clonally expanded peripheral T cells was not determined. At doses from 0.1 to 3.0 mg/kg, clonal expansion was seen in both CD4+ and CD8+ blood T cells between baseline and week 6. Low levels of normalized T-cell clonal expansion were also seen in some patients who did not respond.

The trial excluded patients who had a history of autoimmune disease or were on systemic immunosuppression. Peripheral blood for TCR sequencing was drawn from every dose cohort at baseline, at cycle 4 day 1 and at cycle 7 day 1. Samples came from an open-label, multicenter, first-in-human phase I dose-escalation trial of ivuxolimab. Adults with locally advanced or metastatic head and neck squamous cell, hepatocellular, melanoma or renal cell carcinoma were enrolled in the trial. Before TCR sequencing, CD4+ T cells and CD8+ T cells were sorted from peripheral blood as separate populations. To sequence the TCRbeta CDR3 region, genomic DNA was isolated from the sorted cells. The immunoSEQ Assay was used to sequence the TCRbeta CDR3 regions. Entries here come from immuneACCESS through TCRdb and include only in-frame sequences with V and J called. Some clones fail to appear in such tables; in the studies checked, an unresolved V gene covers under half of the shortfall, and the cause of the remainder is unknown. This sample is represented by 80,000 to 95,000 clones; about 86% of them were singletons. 1.5% to 2% of the sample rests with the top ten.

Comment on this clone: Its specific antigen is unknown. Per-base qualities were not stored, and no clone one base away is much larger.

V is pared back by 0 bases and J by 2 bases, with 9 bases lying between the germline termini. From a lookup of the germline V gene, CDR1 and CDR2 are SGHDT and YYEEEE. The CDR3 numbers 14 residues from cysteine through phenylalanine. Of the read, only the CDR3 DNA is kept; its 42 bases are in frame from base 1. The sequence is built from TRBV5-6 and TRBJ2-7; TRBD1 is a weak D gene call, 5 bases matching. The sample was CD4+ or CD8+ T cells sorted from blood, taken in a trial of the OX40 agonist ivuxolimab. The clonotype comes from an adult with an advanced solid tumor such as melanoma, head and neck, liver or kidney cancer. CDR3 loop: CASSLVPGPYEQYF. The DNA sequence is as follows: TGTGCCAGCAGCTTGGTTCCAGGGCCCTACGAGCAGTACTTC.